This T cell receptor beta chain was documented in a study of blood T cell repertoires in COVID-19. Only a few counts were recorded for this clone. Either two negative PCRs, clearance, or symptom resolution qualified Cohort 3 donors as recovered. Germline V gene data show CDR1 as SGDLS and CDR2 as YYNGEE. V was cut by 4 bases and J by 8 bases, with 18 bases left in between. The CDR3 is made up of 14 amino acids. Source study methods: Nucleated cell number was recorded as an estimate derived from reference gene primer amplification. This table comes from immunoSEQ multiplex PCR, and its TCRdb copy is limited to in-frame clones, with some not included. V and J calls and clone size are those listed in that table; D and trimming were worked out from the DNA. There are roughly 160,000 clones in the sample; under 90% occur only once, and 3% to 3.5% lies in the top ten.

Sequenced input: PBMCs or T cells enriched from blood (not recorded which). The chain has TRBV9 and TRBJ1-2; D gene uncertain. The receptor was derived from a woman in her fifties or sixties who had recovered from COVID-19. The CDR3 loop reads CASSTSIGGRGYTF. CDR3 in DNA: TGTGCCAGCAGCACATCTATAGGAGGGCGCGGCTACACCTTC. Supplemented by reference TRBV9 and TRBJ1-2, the full variable domain reads DSGVTQTPKHLITATGQRVTLRCSPRSGDLSVYWYQQSLDQGLQFLIQYYNGEERAKGNILERFSAQQFPDLHSELNLSSLELGDSALYFCASSTSIGGRGYTFGSGTRLTVV.